Following are 2 T cell receptor beta chains from one sample sequenced in a study of human T cells and chemical hapten exposure. One entry per CDR3 protein, called by TCRdb with MiXCR from the RACE reads. The sample has about 260,000 distinct CDR3 sequences; about 8.6% are singletons. Time point reported: pre-sensitization, week 0. Treatment defined: therapeutic diphenylcyclopropenone sensitization with weekly scalp DPC. The sample consisted of whole blood, taken in connection with sensitization to the hapten diphenylcyclopropenone (DPC). The source is a woman in her thirties or forties with alopecia areata. Some clones in this sample may be carry-over from other donors' samples.

This clonotype was detected a few times. The chain has TRBV7-2 and TRBJ2-3; D is unclear. Germline values: CDR1 SGHTA, CDR2 FQGNSA. The germline V and J ends were trimmed by 5 bases and 4 bases, with 7 bases remaining between them. The CDR3 runs to 12 residues. The CDR3 coding sequence is TGTGCCAGCAGCGCTTCGTCAGATACGCAGTATTTT. Translation gives CASSASSDTQYF.

In this sample, this clonotype turned up a few times. The rearrangement joins TRBV5-4 to TRBJ2-3, with 10 positions matching TRBD2. Germline trimming cut 4 bases from V and 4 bases from J; bases unmatched to any gene: 6. The V gene's germline CDR1 is SGHNT and CDR2 YYREEE (reference sequence). This CDR3 has 15 residues. CDR3 amino acids: CASSASGTSADTQYF. For the CDR3, the DNA is TGTGCCAGCAGCGCCTCCGGGACTAGCGCAGATACGCAGTATTTT.